The rows below give T cell receptor beta chains drawn from one sample of a study of OX40 agonist ivuxolimab in advanced cancers. Sequencing used immunoSEQ multiplex PCR; TCRdb keeps in-frame clones, though not all of them. The table has tens of thousands of clones, around 83% seen once; the top ten hold roughly 19%. This specimen was CD4+ or CD8+ T cells sorted from blood, taken in a trial of the OX40 agonist ivuxolimab. The receptors were sampled from an adult with an advanced solid tumor such as melanoma, head and neck, liver or kidney cancer. The CDR3 runs from the conserved cysteine through the conserved F or W. The D gene is left open where the match is weak. Clone sizes are given selectively: once, few, many, or a class where the clone is expanded.

>TRBD2|TRBV4-3|TRBJ2-1|-
TGCGCCAGCGGACTAGCGGGGGACTCCTACAATGAGCAGTTCTTC
CASGLAGDSYNEQFF
>-|TRBV4-1|TRBJ2-7|-
TGCGCCAGCAGCCAAGGGCTAACGATCCACGAGCAGTACTTC
CASSQGLTIHEQYF
>-|TRBV6-6|TRBJ2-5|-
TGTGCCAGCAGTTACCCGGGGAATGAAGAGACCCAGTACTTC
CASSYPGNEETQYF
>TRBD1|TRBV27|TRBJ2-1|-
TGTGCCAGCACCCGGACAGGGGATGAGCAGTTCTTC
CASTRTGDEQFF
>-|TRBV7-7|TRBJ2-5|-
TGTGCTAGCAGCCCCTACGACCGGGTTGGAGAGACCCAGTACTTC
CASSPYDRVGETQYF
>-|TRBV29-1|TRBJ2-1|-
TGCAGCGTTGAGGGTGAAGTCCTCAATGAGCAGTTCTTC
CSVEGEVLNEQFF
>-|TRBV16|TRBJ1-1|few
TGTGCCAGCAGCTCTCAGGGGACTGAAGCTTTCTTT
CASSSQGTEAFF
>-|TRBV6-1|TRBJ1-2|few
TGTGCCAGCAGGGACTTGCAGGGAGCTAACTATGGCTACACCTTC
CASRDLQGANYGYTF
>TRBD2|TRBV27|TRBJ2-1|-
TGTGCCAGCAGTTCACAGAGAGACTTAATCGGGACTAGCGGGAGTTACGATGAGCAGTTCTTC
CASSSQRDLIGTSGSYDEQFF
>-|TRBV29-1|TRBJ1-1|-
TGCAGCGTTCCCAGCCTCACTGAAGCTTTCTTT
CSVPSLTEAFF
>-|TRBV7-8|TRBJ1-1|-
TGTGCCAGCAGCTTGGGGTCCTTGGGCGCTGAAGCTTTCTTT
CASSLGSLGAEAFF
>-|TRBV4-1|TRBJ1-1|-
TGCGCCAGCAGCCAAGATCAACGCTGGACAGTAACTGAAGCTTTCTTT
CASSQDQRWTVTEAFF
>-|TRBV9|TRBJ2-3|once
TGTGCCAGCAGCGTAGGTTATGGACCGACAGATACGCAGTATTTT
CASSVGYGPTDTQYF
>-|TRBV6-1|TRBJ1-5|once
TGTGCCAGCAGTCCCGGGCCGACCGGAGGTCAGCCCCAGCATTTT
CASSPGPTGGQPQHF
>-|TRBV7-9|TRBJ1-3|-
TGTGCCAGCACCGGGACGGGGGGGCCTGGAAACACCATATATTTT
CASTGTGGPGNTIYF
>-|TRBV30|TRBJ2-7|once
TGTGCCTGGAGTATGTTAGTTGGGGCGGGGGAGCAGTACTTC
CAWSMLVGAGEQYF
>-|TRBV10-3|TRBJ1-3|-
TGTGCCTCCGGAGGCTCTGGAAACACCATATATTTT
CASGGSGNTIYF
>TRBD2|TRBV6-4|TRBJ2-3|medium-sized
TGTGCCAGCAGTGAGACTAGCGGCACAGATACGCAGTATTTT
CASSETSGTDTQYF
>-|TRBV19|TRBJ2-7|-
TGTGCCAGTAGTATTGGGATGTCAGCCTCCTACGAGCAGTACTTC
CASSIGMSASYEQYF
>-|TRBV30|TRBJ2-7|once
TGTGCCTGGAGTATCGACGGAATGGGAGAGCAGTACTTC
CAWSIDGMGEQYF
>-|TRBV6-5|TRBJ2-7|-
TGTGCCAGCAGTTACGGGACAACCTACGAGCAGTACTTC
CASSYGTTYEQYF
>-|TRBV5-4|TRBJ2-5|-
TGTGCCAGCAGCCAAGATACGGGGGGACGGGGGGCCGTAGAGACCCAGTACTTC
CASSQDTGGRGAVETQYF
>TRBD2|TRBV6-4|TRBJ2-1|-
TGTGCCAGCAGTGACTCGAGCGGGGGGGCCAATGAGCAGTTCTTC
CASSDSSGGANEQFF
>TRBD1|TRBV19|TRBJ2-2|-
TGTGCCAGTAGGACACCTGAAGGGGGCGAGACCGGGGAGCTGTTTTTT
CASRTPEGGETGELFF
>TRBD2|TRBV6-1|TRBJ2-5|-
TGTGCCAGCAGTGAAGGGAGGGGCGGGGGAGAGACCCAGTACTTC
CASSEGRGGGETQYF
>TRBD1|TRBV5-6|TRBJ2-7|-
TGTGCCAGCAGCTATAGGACAGGCTATTTTCGCGAGCAGTACTTC
CASSYRTGYFREQYF
>-|TRBV27|TRBJ2-7|-
TGTGCCAGCAGTTTCGGGCAGCACGAGCAGTACTTC
CASSFGQHEQYF
>-|TRBV9|TRBJ1-2|once
TGTGCCAGCAGCGCTAACACCAGGGGAGGATGGGGCTACACCTTC
CASSANTRGGWGYTF
>-|TRBV6-5|TRBJ2-7|-
TGTGCCAGCAGTGAAGATAGATACTACGAGCAGTACTTC
CASSEDRYYEQYF
>-|TRBV12-5|TRBJ1-1|-
TGTGCTAGTGGTTCCCCGACGGGGGCGAACACTGAAGCTTTCTTT
CASGSPTGANTEAFF
>TRBD2|TRBV7-9|TRBJ2-3|-
TGTGCCAGCAGTTCTAGACTAGCGGGACTCACAGATACGCAGTATTTT
CASSSRLAGLTDTQYF
>-|TRBV6-1|TRBJ1-5|-
TGTGCCAGCACCCCGGGGCTGGGTCAGCCCCAGCATTTT
CASTPGLGQPQHF
>-|TRBV7-9|TRBJ1-3|-
TGTGCCAGCACCCTTAGGGACTCTGGAAACACCATATATTTT
CASTLRDSGNTIYF
>TRBD1|TRBV29-1|TRBJ1-2|-
TGCAGCGTTGGGGACAGGGCGGACGGCTACACCTTC
CSVGDRADGYTF
>-|TRBV4-3|TRBJ2-1|-
TGCGCCAGCAGCCAAGATACGAGCCTATCTTACAATGAGCAGTTCTTC
CASSQDTSLSYNEQFF
>TRBD2|TRBV27|TRBJ2-1|-
TGTGCCAGCAGTTCAACCTCGACTAGCGGGAATGAGCAGTTCTTC
CASSSTSTSGNEQFF
>-|TRBV4-2|TRBJ1-5|-
TGTGCCAGCAGGCATGATTACTCGTCCAATCAGCCCCAGCATTTT
CASRHDYSSNQPQHF
>TRBD2|TRBV5-5|TRBJ2-7|once
TGTGCCAGCAGCTTGGGACTAGCGGGAGCCTACGAGCAGTACTTC
CASSLGLAGAYEQYF
>TRBD2|TRBV19|TRBJ2-1|few
TGTGCCAGTAGTCTAACTAGCGGGGACATTATCTACAATGAGCAGTTCTTC
CASSLTSGDIIYNEQFF
>TRBD2|TRBV29-1|TRBJ2-5|-
TGCAGCGTTGTGTGGACTAGCGGGGTTGAGACCCAGTACTTC
CSVVWTSGVETQYF
>-|TRBV7-9|TRBJ2-4|-
TGTGCCAGCAGCCACGCCTCGGTGGTTGAAAACATTCAGTACTTC
CASSHASVVENIQYF
>TRBD1|TRBV11-2|TRBJ1-4|-
TGTGCCAGCCGCGGGGCAGGGGGCGCGAGTTTGGCTGAAAAACTGTTTTTT
CASRGAGGASLAEKLFF
>TRBD1|TRBV6-5|TRBJ1-2|-
TGTGCCAGCAGGAAGACAGGGGATGGCTACACCTTC
CASRKTGDGYTF
>-|TRBV25-1|TRBJ2-7|few
TGTGCCAGCAGTGTGTCCTACGAGCAGTACTTC
CASSVSYEQYF
>-|TRBV7-2|TRBJ2-3|-
TGTGCCAGCAGCCAAGATCAAGGTAGCGGCACAGATACGCAGTATTTT
CASSQDQGSGTDTQYF
>-|TRBV5-4|TRBJ2-7|-
TGTGCCAGCAGCTTACGTACCTATACGGGCGGCAGCTCCTACGAGCAGTACTTC
CASSLRTYTGGSSYEQYF
>-|TRBV10-3|TRBJ1-1|-
TGTGCCATCAGAGGCCTCGGGCCAGATGAAGCTTTCTTT
CAIRGLGPDEAFF
>-|TRBV7-3|TRBJ1-4|-
TGTGCCAGCAGCTCAGCAACGCCGGGGGAAAAACTGTTTTTT
CASSSATPGEKLFF
>TRBD2|TRBV28|TRBJ2-1|-
TGTGCCAGCAGTATTGTGACTAGCGGGGTCTACAATGAGCAGTTCTTC
CASSIVTSGVYNEQFF